This T cell receptor beta chain derives from a study of cytomegalovirus exposure and HLA in healthy donors. The study's findings and limits: The study put roughly 160 TCR beta chains on its list as cytomegalovirus-associated.

Sequencing was performed with immunoSEQ multiplex PCR; in TCRdb, only in-frame clones are kept and a portion is missing. The sample records hundreds of thousands of clones, roughly 90% being singletons. The CDR3 runs to 16 residues. Germline V lookup: CDR1 MNHNS, CDR2 SASEGT. V was pared by 4 bases and J by 3 bases, with 7 bases of the junction left unmatched. In the case of this clone: Its antigen remains unknown.

This clonotype was obtained from a woman aged 18 to 35 in good health and CMV-seronegative. The chain uses TRBV6-1 and TRBJ2-1; 9 bases map to TRBD2. Sequencing was performed on PBMCs. The CDR3 bases are TGTGCCAGCAGTGTTTCTGGCGGGGGGGGCTACAATGAGCAGTTCTTC. It translates to CASSVSGGGGYNEQFF.